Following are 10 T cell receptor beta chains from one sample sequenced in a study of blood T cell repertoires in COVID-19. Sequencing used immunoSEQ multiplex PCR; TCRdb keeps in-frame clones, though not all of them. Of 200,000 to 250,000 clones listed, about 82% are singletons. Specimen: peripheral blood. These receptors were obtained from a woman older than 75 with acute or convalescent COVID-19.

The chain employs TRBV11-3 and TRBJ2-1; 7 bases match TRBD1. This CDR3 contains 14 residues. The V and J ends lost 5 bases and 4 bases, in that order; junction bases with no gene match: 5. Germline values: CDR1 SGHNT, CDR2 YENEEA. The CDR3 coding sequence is TGTGCCAGCAGCGACAGGGCCATTTACAATGAGCAGTTCTTC. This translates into CASSDRAIYNEQFF.

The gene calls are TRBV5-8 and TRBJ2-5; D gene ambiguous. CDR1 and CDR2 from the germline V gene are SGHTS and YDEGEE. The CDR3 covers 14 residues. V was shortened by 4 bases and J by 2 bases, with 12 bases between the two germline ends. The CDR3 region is CASSRVQIQETQYF. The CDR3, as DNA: TGTGCCAGCAGCCGAGTACAGATACAAGAGACCCAGTACTTC.

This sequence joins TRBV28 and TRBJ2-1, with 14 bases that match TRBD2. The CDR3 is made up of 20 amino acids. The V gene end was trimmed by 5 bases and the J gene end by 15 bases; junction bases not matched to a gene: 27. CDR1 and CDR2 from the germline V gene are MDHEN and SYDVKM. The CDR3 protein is CASSAGQLMGLAGEAVRLFF. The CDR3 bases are TGTGCCAGCAGTGCGGGACAGCTGATGGGACTAGCGGGAGAAGCGGTGAGGCTGTTCTTC.

DNA of the CDR3: TGTGCCTGGAGTCTTTTCCAGGGAGGTGGCTACACCTTC. Protein sequence: CAWSLFQGGGYTF. The chain uses TRBV30 and TRBJ1-2; possible D gene TRBD1, 5 bases. Per germline, CDR1 GTSNPN and CDR2 SVGIG (reference sequence). The V and J ends lost 2 bases and 7 bases respectively, with 14 bases between them. CDR3 size: 13 residues.

Here the CDR3 reads CASSHLAGGGNEQFF. The CDR3, as DNA: TGTGCCAGCAGCCATTTAGCGGGAGGCGGAAATGAGCAGTTCTTC. The chain uses TRBV3-1 (or the pseudogene TRBV3-2) and TRBJ2-1; 10 nucleotides line up with TRBD2. J lost 7 bases, V lost 3 bases, and 6 bases had no gene match. The CDR3 is made up of 15 amino acids. CDR1 is LGHDT and CDR2 is YNNKEL in the germline V gene (reference sequence).

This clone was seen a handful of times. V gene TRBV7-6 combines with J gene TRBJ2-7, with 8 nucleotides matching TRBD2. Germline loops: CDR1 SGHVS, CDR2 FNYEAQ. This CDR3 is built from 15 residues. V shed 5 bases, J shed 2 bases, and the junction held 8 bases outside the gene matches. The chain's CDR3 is CASSAFRGGAYEQYF. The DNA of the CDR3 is TGTGCCAGCAGCGCCTTCCGGGGGGGGGCCTACGAGCAGTACTTC.

The CDR3 loop reads CASSRDNNQPQHF. The CDR3 DNA follows: TGTGCCAGCTCCCGGGACAACAATCAGCCCCAGCATTTT. The chain joins TRBV18 to TRBJ1-5; D is perhaps TRBD1 (6 bases). V dropped 6 bases and J dropped 3 bases, with 9 bases sitting between them. CDR1 KGHSH and CDR2 LQKENI come from the germline V gene. This CDR3 region has 13 residues.

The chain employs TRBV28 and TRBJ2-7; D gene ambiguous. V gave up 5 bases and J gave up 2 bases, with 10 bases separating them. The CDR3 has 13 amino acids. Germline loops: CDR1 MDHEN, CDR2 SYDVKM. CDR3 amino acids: CASSPPQTYEQYF. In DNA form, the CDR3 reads TGTGCCAGCAGTCCGCCACAGACCTACGAGCAGTACTTC.

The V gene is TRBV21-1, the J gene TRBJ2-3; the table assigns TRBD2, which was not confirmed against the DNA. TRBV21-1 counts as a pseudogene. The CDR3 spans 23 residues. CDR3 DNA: TGTGCCAGCAGCAAAGCTGGGAGGGGGCAGGCTAGCGGGAGGGTCCTTCGCAAAGATACGCAGTATTTT. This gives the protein CASSKAGRGQASGRVLRKDTQYF.

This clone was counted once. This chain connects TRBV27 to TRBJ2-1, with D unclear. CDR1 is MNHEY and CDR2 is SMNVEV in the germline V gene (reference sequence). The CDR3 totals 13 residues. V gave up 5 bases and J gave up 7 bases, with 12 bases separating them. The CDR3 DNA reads TGTGCCAGCAGTGTCCTAGAGAGAAATGAGCAGTTCTTC. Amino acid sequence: CASSVLERNEQFF.